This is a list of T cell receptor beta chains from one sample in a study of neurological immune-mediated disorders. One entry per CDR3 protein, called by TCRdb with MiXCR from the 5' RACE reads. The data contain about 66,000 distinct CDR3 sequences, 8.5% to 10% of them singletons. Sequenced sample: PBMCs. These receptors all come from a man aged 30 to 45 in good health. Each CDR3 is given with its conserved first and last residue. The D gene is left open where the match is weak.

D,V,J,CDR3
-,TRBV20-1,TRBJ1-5,CSASATDSNQPQHF
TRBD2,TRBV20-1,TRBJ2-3,CSARPPPRTRWTDTQYF
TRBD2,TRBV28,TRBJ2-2,CATHFLAGGYTGELFF
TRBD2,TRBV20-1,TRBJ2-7,CSANPLAVSSYEQYF
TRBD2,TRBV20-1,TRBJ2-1,CSASLLAGDSSYNEQFF
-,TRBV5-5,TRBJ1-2,CASSRQGVVDYGYTF
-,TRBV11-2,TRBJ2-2,CASSSMNSGELFF
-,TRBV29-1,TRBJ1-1,CSVEEPIGTEAFF
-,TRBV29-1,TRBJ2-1,CSVETPARPGEQFF
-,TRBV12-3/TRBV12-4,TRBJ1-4,CASSFLYATNEKLFF
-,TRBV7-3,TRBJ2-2,CASSLRGMGTGELFF
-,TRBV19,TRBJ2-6,CASSIVGANVLTF
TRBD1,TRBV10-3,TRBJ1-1,CAISDRGDTEAFF